The 23 T cell receptor beta chains listed next were all sequenced from one sample in a study of T cells in tumors after PD-1 blockade (dated by TCRdb to the late 2010s). The sample's time point label, in plain terms: before anti-PD-1 therapy. The library relied on the immunoSEQ multiplex PCR assay. In TCRdb, the immuneACCESS table is reduced to in-frame sequences with V and J assigned. These tables do not hold every clone; where another copy was compared, an unresolved V gene accounts for under half, and the others remain unexplained. This sample lists roughly 47,000 clones; about four fifths were detected once. The leading ten clones occupy 15% to 20% of the sample. The source was PBMCs, collected before anti-PD-1 treatment. These receptors were collected from a human donor with basal cell carcinoma.

The genes are TRBV6-1 and TRBJ2-3; D remains ambiguous. The germline gives CDR1 MNHNS, CDR2 SASEGT. The V end lost 0 bases, the J end lost 5 bases, and 9 bases lay between the germline ends. This CDR3 spans 14 amino acids. In DNA, the CDR3 is TGTGCCAGCAGTGAAGCCCTCGGCGGAGATACGCAGTATTTT. Translated, it gives CASSEALGGDTQYF.

The CDR3 sequence is CASSPGAGNTIYF. The CDR3 DNA follows: TGTGCCAGCAGCCCGGGGGCTGGAAACACCATATATTTT. The V gene is TRBV5-4, the J gene TRBJ1-3; D may be TRBD1 (5 bases). This CDR3 comprises 13 residues. The germline V gene encodes CDR1 SGHNT and CDR2 YYREEE (reference sequence). Trimming removed 4 bases from V and 2 bases from J, with 7 bases in between.

The chain couples TRBV5-4 to TRBJ2-3, with 8 nucleotides matching TRBD1. CDR1 and CDR2 from the germline V gene are SGHNT and YYREEE (reference sequence). The CDR3 sequence is 16 residues long. V shed 0 bases and J 1 base; nucleotides not matched to a gene: 4. CDR3 nucleotides: TGTGCCAGCAGCTTGGGTGGACAGGGTGGCACAGATACGCAGTATTTT. Protein sequence: CASSLGGQGGTDTQYF.

J is TRBJ2-7 and V is TRBV18; 8 bases are a match to TRBD1. The trim removed 3 bases at V and 3 bases at J, leaving 22 bases unmatched. Germline values: CDR1 KGHSH, CDR2 LQKENI. The CDR3 covers 20 residues. The CDR3 spells CASSPGIPMTGDPLVYEQYF. CDR3 coding DNA: TGTGCCAGCTCACCGGGGATTCCTATGACAGGGGATCCATTGGTCTACGAGCAGTACTTC.

The V and J genes are TRBV5-4 and TRBJ1-2; D unresolved. The V gene's germline CDR1 is SGHNT and CDR2 YYREEE (reference sequence). This CDR3 is built from 12 residues. V lost 4 bases, J lost 7 bases, and 11 bases lay in between. CDR3 residues: CASSTDGFGYTF. In DNA, the CDR3 is TGTGCCAGCAGCACGGATGGGTTTGGCTACACCTTC.

J is TRBJ2-7 and V is TRBV5-4, with 12 bases that match TRBD2. The germline V gene has CDR1 SGHNT and CDR2 YYREEE (reference sequence). Losses at the gene ends were 1 base for V and 5 bases for J; bases not matched to a gene: 7. This CDR3 has 16 amino acids. The CDR3 protein is CASSLPTSGRSHEQYF. The DNA for the CDR3 is TGTGCCAGCAGCTTGCCCACTAGCGGGAGGTCGCACGAGCAGTACTTC.

V is TRBV5-6 and J is TRBJ1-1, with a weak D call TRBD1 (5 bases). V was pared by 4 bases and J by 1 base, with 11 bases between. Germline values: CDR1 SGHDT, CDR2 YYEEEE. The CDR3 contains 14 residues. The CDR3 spells CASSPGLQNTEAFF. CDR3 DNA sequence: TGTGCCAGCAGCCCGGGACTCCAGAACACTGAAGCTTTCTTT.

The J gene is TRBJ2-7, the V gene TRBV4-2; 10 nucleotides agree with TRBD2. CDR3 length: 15 residues. Trimming took 3 bases from V and 3 from J; bases not matched to a gene: 5. Looked up from germline, CDR1 is LGHNA and CDR2 is YNFKEQ. The CDR3 is CASSQATSGIYEQYF. Written as DNA, the CDR3 is TGTGCCAGCAGCCAGGCCACTAGCGGGATCTACGAGCAGTACTTC.

V gene TRBV2 combines with J gene TRBJ2-1; 13 bases are shared with TRBD2. The CDR3 is 14 residues long. Germline loops: CDR1 SNHLY, CDR2 FYNNEI. The V gene end was trimmed by 7 bases and the J gene end by 7 bases; junction bases not matched to a gene: 4. The CDR3 reads CASIRTSGSNEQFF. The CDR3 nucleotides read TGTGCCAGCATTAGGACTAGCGGGAGTAATGAGCAGTTCTTC.

This clone was counted between two and nine times. This rearrangement joins TRBV30 to TRBJ2-3; D possibly corresponds to TRBD2 (5 bases). This CDR3 has 12 residues. Deletions cut 4 bases from V and 4 bases from J, with 9 bases between. Per germline, CDR1 GTSNPN and CDR2 SVGIG (reference sequence). In nucleotides, the CDR3 is TGTGCCTGGACTCTGAGGGCAGATACGCAGTATTTT. Translation: CAWTLRADTQYF.

This chain uses TRBV27 with TRBJ1-4; D is ambiguous. The V gene lost 8 bases and the J gene lost 0 bases, with 16 bases spanning the gap. The CDR3 has 16 residues. Germline V CDR1 and CDR2: MNHEY, SMNVEV (reference sequence). CDR3 bases: TGTGCCAGCCGAGATATGGGCCGATCAACTAATGAAAAACTGTTTTTT. This encodes CASRDMGRSTNEKLFF.

The chain recombines TRBV6-4 with TRBJ2-1, with a possible D match to TRBD1 (5 bases). V lost 0 bases to trimming and J lost 5 bases, with 11 bases between them. The germline V gene encodes CDR1 MRHNA and CDR2 SNTAGT. The CDR3 contains 15 residues. The CDR3 DNA sequence: TGTGCCAGCAGTGACTCTGGGGCTGTAAACAATGAGCAGTTCTTC. Residues: CASSDSGAVNNEQFF.

This chain connects TRBV12-5 to TRBJ2-5, with 13 bases that match TRBD2. CDR3 size: 18 residues. J gave up 4 bases and V 0 bases, and 8 bases lay outside the gene matches. Germline V CDR1 and CDR2: LGHNT, FRNRAP. CDR3 in DNA: TGTGCTAGTGGTTTGGTACTTAGGACTAGCGGGAGTCGAGAGACCCAGTACTTC. It is translated as CASGLVLRTSGSRETQYF.

The chain combines TRBV5-1 with TRBJ1-2; tentative D call: TRBD1 (6 bases). The CDR3 spans 14 residues. Germline V CDR1 and CDR2: SGHRS, YFSETQ. Between the trimmed V and J ends, which lost 0 bases and 7 bases, there was a span of 13 bases. The CDR3 is CASSLGQGRFGYTF. The CDR3 nucleotides are TGCGCCAGCAGCTTGGGTCAGGGGAGATTTGGCTACACCTTC.

The J gene is TRBJ2-7, the V gene TRBV6-5, with 7 bases matching TRBD2. The germline gives CDR1 MNHEY, CDR2 SVGAGI. The CDR3 covers 15 residues. V lost 1 base to trimming and J lost 3 bases; unmatched junction nucleotides: 6. This chain's CDR3 is CASSYFPGGNYEQYF. For the CDR3, the DNA is TGTGCCAGCAGTTACTTTCCCGGGGGGAACTACGAGCAGTACTTC.

The chain carries TRBV6-5 and TRBJ1-1; 8 bases match TRBD1. V dropped 6 bases and J dropped 4; count of bases not matched to a gene: 7. The CDR3 loop spans 14 amino acids. CDR1 MNHEY and CDR2 SVGAGI come from the germline V gene. The DNA of the CDR3 is TGTGCCAGCAGCCAAAGACAGGGGCTCACTGAAGCTTTCTTT. It yields the protein CASSQRQGLTEAFF.

The chain is built from TRBV30 and TRBJ1-1; the match to TRBD1 covers 7 bases. The CDR3 runs to 13 residues. From germline, CDR1 is GTSNPN and CDR2 SVGIG (reference sequence). V lost 1 base and J lost 6; bases outside the gene matches: 5. The CDR3 bases are TGTGCCTGGAGTGCGACAGGGACCCCTGAAGCTTTCTTT. Encoded protein: CAWSATGTPEAFF.

CDR3 DNA: TGTGCCAGTAGTCCAGGACCGGGACAGAGGAACACTGAAGCTTTCTTT. Protein sequence: CASSPGPGQRNTEAFF. The chain is built from TRBV19 and TRBJ1-1, with 7 bases aligning to TRBD1. This CDR3 contains 16 residues. From germline, CDR1 is LNHDA and CDR2 SQIVND (reference sequence). Losses at the gene ends were 5 bases for V and 1 base for J; bases not matched to a gene: 10.

This clone was found a few times. This chain uses TRBV7-2 with TRBJ1-6, with no clear D. The V gene lost 0 bases and the J gene lost 10 bases, with 7 bases spanning the gap. Germline lookup yields CDR1 SGHTA and CDR2 FQGNSA. This CDR3 spans 13 amino acids. CDR3 sequence reads: CASSLAFRSPLHF. The CDR3 DNA sequence: TGTGCCAGCAGCTTAGCATTTAGGTCACCCCTCCACTTT. Based on the CDR3 plus reference TRBV7-2 and TRBJ1-6, the full variable domain is GAGVSQSPSNKVTEKGKDVELRCDPISGHTALYWYRQSLGQGLEFLIYFQGNSAPDKSGLPSDRFSAERTGGSVSTLTIQRTQQEDSAVYLCASSLAFRSPLHFGNGTRLTVT.

The chain carries TRBV2 and TRBJ2-1, with D unclear. CDR1 is SNHLY and CDR2 is FYNNEI in the germline V gene. The CDR3 sequence is 13 residues long. With 4 bases removed from V and 10 bases from J, the gap between germline ends came to 14 bases. In nucleotides, the CDR3 is TGTGCCAGCAGTGGCCGGGCCACGGGCGAGCAGTTCTTC. This encodes CASSGRATGEQFF.

The chain is built from TRBV18 and TRBJ1-3; 7 nucleotides match TRBD1. J lost 2 bases, V lost 2 bases, and 3 bases had no gene match. The CDR3 runs to 15 residues. Germline lookup yields CDR1 KGHSH and CDR2 LQKENI. The CDR3 DNA is TGTGCCAGCTCACCAACAGGGGATGCTGGAAACACCATATATTTT. Encoded protein: CASSPTGDAGNTIYF.

The V and J genes are TRBV7-6 and TRBJ2-1; no clear D. The ends were cut back, 0 bases at V and 6 bases at J, with 6 bases in the middle. This CDR3 comprises 13 residues. Per germline, CDR1 SGHVS and CDR2 FNYEAQ. The CDR3 DNA sequence: TGTGCCAGCAGCTTAGCGGGCAGCAATGAGCAGTTCTTC. Translation gives CASSLAGSNEQFF.

The V call is TRBV9, the J call TRBJ1-2, with no clear D. CDR3 length: 15 residues. Germline lookup yields CDR1 SGDLS and CDR2 YYNGEE. V was clipped by 0 bases and J by 0 bases, with 9 bases between them. The CDR3 nucleotides read TGTGCCAGCAGCGTAGAGGCATTCGCTAACTATGGCTACACCTTC. Translating it yields CASSVEAFANYGYTF.